This TCR beta chain stems from a study of beta chain features in type 1 diabetes listed by TCRdb under 2018. As for the study more broadly: No differences in mean age, gender distribution, total cell number or subset yield were found between patients and healthy donors. Whereas all 28 donors provided naive and central memory subsets, regulatory and stem cell-like memory subsets were isolated from just 8 patients and roughly 8 healthy donors. In the study, recently diagnosed type 1 diabetes patients and matched healthy donors were compared on the TCRB repertoires of their sorted circulating CD4+ T cell subsets. Across all samples, fewer than 110,000,000 sorted cells were examined, and cell number per subset correlated strongly with RNA yield. Points the paper makes about the study in general: Type 1 diabetes patients showed a moderate but significant shortening of TCRB CDR3 length in all four CD4+ subsets. Naive, central memory and regulatory TCRB repertoires appeared to be more similar among patients than among healthy donors. Because the HLA sub-analyses included only small numbers of individuals, any influence of HLA type on TCRB rearrangement was left unresolved. PCR may preferentially amplify shorter templates, but because patient and control samples were amplified and corrected together, any resulting skew would affect both groups equally. Fewer insertions and more nucleotide deletions at VDJ recombination sites were observed in patients with type 1 diabetes, implying thymic rearrangement abnormalities. Because cDNA was sequenced instead of genomic DNA, activated cells with high expression could be over-represented, although the groups did not differ in activation or CD3 levels.

This clone was detected only a few times. Its antigen is still unknown. Base qualities are not provided; no much larger clone lies one nucleotide away. Trimming takes 4 bases from V and 3 bases from J, and the germline ends sit 14 bases apart. Looking up the germline V gene yields CDR1 SGHDT and CDR2 YYEEEE. Measured from the cysteine to the phenylalanine, the CDR3 is 15 residues long. The entry retains the CDR3 DNA only, 45 bases that are in frame from base 1. Each donor gave one peripheral blood draw, roughly 110 mL on average, collected into heparinised tubes. A BD FACSAria II and a panel including CD45RO, CCR7, CD25, CD127, CD95 and CD27 were used to sort naive, central memory, regulatory and stem cell-like memory CD4+ T cells. Every sorted population had a purity above 95%. PBMCs were separated immediately by Lymphoprep density gradient centrifugation and were stained directly, without being cultured. So that batch effects would be minimized, each experiment stained and sorted samples in pairs, pairing one healthy donor with one patient.

The entire amount of isolated RNA was reverse transcribed using the High Capacity cDNA Reverse Transcription Kit, so the sequenced TCRB transcripts were expressed ones. Naive, central memory and regulatory T cell samples underwent deep immunoSEQ sequencing, averaging around 4 million total reads per sample. Sorted cells were lysed in RLT buffer, and RNA was extracted using DNase-treated RNeasy Micro or Mini kits according to cell number. Each cell subset was processed on its own to prevent cross-contamination, while patient and healthy donor samples were processed together. The immunoSEQ multiplex PCR was used to amplify TCRB sequences from cDNA, yielding 87-bp fragments that span the CDR3 region. Sequencing of the amplicons was performed on the Illumina HiSeq platform. The authors processed their data as follows. Synthetic template baselines were used to correct PCR bias computationally, reads within Hamming distance 2 were collapsed, and singletons that could not be merged were discarded. Reads were aligned against IMGT to assign V, D and J genes, CDR3 length and insertions or deletions at six rearrangement sites. Within each subset, clonotype counts were normalized to the number of sorted cells before true diversity and Gini coefficients were calculated with the tcR R package. The overlap coefficient, calculated on TCRB nucleotide sequences, was used to measure repertoire sharing. The table comes from immuneACCESS by way of TCRdb, which keeps in-frame sequences with V and J called. Part of the clones is missing from these tables; in studies checked, under half for an unresolved V gene and the rest for unknown reasons. The DNA was the basis for D and trimming; V, J and clone size are from that table. The sample includes 150,000 or so clones, with approximately 8.4% observed a single time. The ten largest clones take up less than 3% of the sample.

The chain is encoded by TRBV5-6 joined to TRBJ1-5; the D gene is perhaps TRBD1, from 6 matching bases. This clonotype was obtained from a woman aged 18 to 35 in good health. Sequencing was carried out using central memory CD4+ T cells from blood. The CDR3 corresponds to CASSSREGVNQPQHF. The sequence in DNA is TGTGCCAGCAGCAGCAGGGAGGGGGTCAATCAGCCCCAGCATTTT.